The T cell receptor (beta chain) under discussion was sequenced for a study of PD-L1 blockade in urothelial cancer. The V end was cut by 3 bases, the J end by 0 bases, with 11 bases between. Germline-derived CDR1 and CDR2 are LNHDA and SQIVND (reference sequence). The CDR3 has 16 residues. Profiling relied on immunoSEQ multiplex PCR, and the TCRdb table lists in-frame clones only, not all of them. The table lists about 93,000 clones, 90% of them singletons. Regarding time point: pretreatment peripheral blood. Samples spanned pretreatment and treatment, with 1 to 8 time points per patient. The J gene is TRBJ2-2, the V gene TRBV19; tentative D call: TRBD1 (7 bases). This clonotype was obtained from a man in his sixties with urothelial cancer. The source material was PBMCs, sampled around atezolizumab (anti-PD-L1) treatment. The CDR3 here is CASSMRDSANTGELFF. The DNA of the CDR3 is TGTGCCAGTAGTATGCGGGACAGCGCGAACACCGGGGAGCTGTTTTTT.